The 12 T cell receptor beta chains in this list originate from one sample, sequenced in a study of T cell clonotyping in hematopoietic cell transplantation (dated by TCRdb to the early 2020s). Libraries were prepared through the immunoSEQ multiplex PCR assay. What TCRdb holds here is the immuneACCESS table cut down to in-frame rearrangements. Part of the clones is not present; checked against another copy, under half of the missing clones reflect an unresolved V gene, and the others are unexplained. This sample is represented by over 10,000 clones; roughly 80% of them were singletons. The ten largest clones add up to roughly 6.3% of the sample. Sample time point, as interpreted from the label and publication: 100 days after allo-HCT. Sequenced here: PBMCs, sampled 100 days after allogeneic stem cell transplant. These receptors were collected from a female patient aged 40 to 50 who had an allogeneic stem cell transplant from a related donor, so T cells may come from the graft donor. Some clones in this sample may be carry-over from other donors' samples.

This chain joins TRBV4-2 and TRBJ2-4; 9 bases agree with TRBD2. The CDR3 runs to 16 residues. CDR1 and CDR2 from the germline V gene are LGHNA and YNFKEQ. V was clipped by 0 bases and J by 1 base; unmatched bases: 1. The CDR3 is CASSQESGGAKNIQYF. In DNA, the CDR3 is TGTGCCAGCAGCCAAGAGAGCGGGGGGGCCAAAAACATTCAGTACTTC.

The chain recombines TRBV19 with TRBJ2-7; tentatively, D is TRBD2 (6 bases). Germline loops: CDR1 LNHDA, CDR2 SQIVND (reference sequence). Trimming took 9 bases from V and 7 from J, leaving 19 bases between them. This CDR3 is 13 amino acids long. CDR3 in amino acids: CASRLANEGEQYF. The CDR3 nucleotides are TGTGCCAGCCGTCTAGCGAATGAAGGGGAGCAGTACTTC.

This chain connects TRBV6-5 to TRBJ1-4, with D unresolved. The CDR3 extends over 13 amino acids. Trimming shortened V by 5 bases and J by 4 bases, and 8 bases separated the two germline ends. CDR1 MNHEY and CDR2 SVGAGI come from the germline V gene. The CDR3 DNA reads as TGTGCCAGCAGTCCTACTTTTAATGAAAAACTGTTTTTT. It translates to CASSPTFNEKLFF.

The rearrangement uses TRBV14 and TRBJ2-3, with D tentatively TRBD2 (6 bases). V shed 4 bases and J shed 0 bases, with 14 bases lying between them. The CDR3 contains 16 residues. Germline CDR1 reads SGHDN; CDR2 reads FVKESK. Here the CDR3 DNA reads TGTGCCAGCAGCCCCGTTAGCGGTTCTAGCACAGATACGCAGTATTTT. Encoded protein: CASSPVSGSSTDTQYF.

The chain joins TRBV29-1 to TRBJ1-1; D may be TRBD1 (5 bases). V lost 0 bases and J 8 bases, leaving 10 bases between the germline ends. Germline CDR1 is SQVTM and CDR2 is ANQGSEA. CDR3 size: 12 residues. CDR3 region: CSVEDTQVEAFF. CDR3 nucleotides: TGCAGCGTTGAAGATACACAGGTAGAAGCTTTCTTT.

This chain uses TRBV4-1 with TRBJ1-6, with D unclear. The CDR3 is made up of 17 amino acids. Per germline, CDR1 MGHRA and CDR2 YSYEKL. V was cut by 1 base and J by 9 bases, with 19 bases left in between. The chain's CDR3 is CASSQVTSAGRSSPLHF. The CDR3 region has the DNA TGCGCCAGCAGCCAAGTTACGTCCGCGGGAAGAAGTTCACCCCTCCACTTT.

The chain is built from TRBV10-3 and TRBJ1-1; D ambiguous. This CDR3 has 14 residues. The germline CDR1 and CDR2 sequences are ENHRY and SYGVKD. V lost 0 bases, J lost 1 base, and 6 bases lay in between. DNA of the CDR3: TGTGCCATCAGTGAGTCGAGGGAGAACACTGAAGCTTTCTTT. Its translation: CAISESRENTEAFF.

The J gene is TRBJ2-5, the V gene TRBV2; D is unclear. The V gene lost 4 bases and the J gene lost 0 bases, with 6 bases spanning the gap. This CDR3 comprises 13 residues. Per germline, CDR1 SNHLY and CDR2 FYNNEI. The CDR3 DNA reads TGTGCCAGCAGTGGGGGATACCAAGAGACCCAGTACTTC. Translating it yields CASSGGYQETQYF.

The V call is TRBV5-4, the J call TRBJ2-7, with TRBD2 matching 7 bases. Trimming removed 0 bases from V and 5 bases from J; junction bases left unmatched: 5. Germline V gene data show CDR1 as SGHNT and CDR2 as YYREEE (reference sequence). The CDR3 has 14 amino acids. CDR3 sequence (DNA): TGTGCCAGCAGCTTGGGCGGGAGTAGCGACGAGCAGTACTTC. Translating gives CASSLGGSSDEQYF.

The CDR3 is CASSPGELRNQPQHF. As DNA, the CDR3 is TGTGCCAGCAGCCCAGGGGAGCTACGCAATCAGCCCCAGCATTTT. V is TRBV2 and J is TRBJ1-5; weak D call: TRBD1 (6 bases). Germline CDR1 SNHLY, CDR2 FYNNEI. V lost 6 bases, J lost 2 bases, and 14 bases lay in between. The CDR3 consists of 15 residues. Based on the CDR3 plus reference TRBV2 and TRBJ1-5, the full variable domain is EPEVTQTPSHQVTQMGQEVILRCVPISNHLYFYWYRQILGQKVEFLVSFYNNEISEKSEIFDDQFSVERPDGSNFTLKIRSTKLEDSAMYFCASSPGELRNQPQHFGDGTRLSIL.

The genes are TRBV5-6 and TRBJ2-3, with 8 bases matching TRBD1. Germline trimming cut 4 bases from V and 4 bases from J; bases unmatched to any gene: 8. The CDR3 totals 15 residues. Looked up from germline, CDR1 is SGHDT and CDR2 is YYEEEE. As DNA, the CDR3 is TGTGCCAGCAGCGGAGGACAGGGCAGGGCAGATACGCAGTATTTT. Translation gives CASSGGQGRADTQYF.

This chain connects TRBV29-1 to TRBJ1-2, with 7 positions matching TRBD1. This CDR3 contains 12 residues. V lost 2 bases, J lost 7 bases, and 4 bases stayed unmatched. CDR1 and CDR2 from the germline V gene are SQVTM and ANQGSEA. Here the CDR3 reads CSVEQGVVGYTF. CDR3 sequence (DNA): TGCAGCGTTGAACAGGGGGTAGTTGGCTACACCTTC.